Listed below are T cell receptor beta chains from one sample, sequenced in a study of OX40 agonist ivuxolimab in advanced cancers. Only in-frame clones appear in the TCRdb table, and some are missing; sequencing was by immunoSEQ multiplex PCR. The repertoire holds 90,000 or so clones, around nine tenths seen once, with about 1.5% in the top ten. This specimen was CD4+ or CD8+ T cells sorted from blood, taken in a trial of the OX40 agonist ivuxolimab. These receptors were obtained from an adult with an advanced solid tumor such as melanoma, head and neck, liver or kidney cancer. The CDR3 runs from the conserved cysteine through the conserved F or W. D genes are given only for firm matches. Clone size is given for some rows only: seen once, a few or many times, or a class if the clone is expanded.

>TRBJ2-7|15|NA|TRBV7-9|TRBD1
CASSLLRGLGNEQYF
TGTGCCAGCAGCTTATTAAGGGGGCTGGGGAACGAGCAGTACTTC
>TRBJ2-7|15|NA|TRBV5-6|TRBD2
CASSLAGGRSYEQYF
TGTGCCAGCAGCTTAGCGGGAGGTCGGTCCTACGAGCAGTACTTC
>TRBJ2-7|11|NA|TRBV20-1|NA
CSARELGEQYF
TGCAGTGCTAGGGAGTTGGGCGAGCAGTACTTC
>TRBJ1-1|14|NA|TRBV18|TRBD1
CASSPGTGSNEAFF
TGTGCCAGCTCACCCGGGACAGGGAGTAATGAAGCTTTCTTT
>TRBJ1-1|14|NA|TRBV6-5|NA
CASRSLTRNTEAFF
TGTGCCAGCAGGTCCCTCACACGGAACACTGAAGCTTTCTTT
>TRBJ2-3|20|NA|TRBV5-1|TRBD2
CASSQRTSGVGFSGTDTQYF
TGCGCCAGCAGCCAGAGGACTAGCGGGGTGGGATTCTCGGGGACAGATACGCAGTATTTT
>TRBJ1-4|16|NA|TRBV4-2|NA
CASSQGMIGGQEKLFF
TGTGCCAGCAGCCAAGGCATGATAGGGGGTCAGGAAAAACTGTTTTTT
>TRBJ2-3|14|NA|TRBV27|TRBD2
CASSLGGVTDTQYF
TGTGCCAGCAGTTTAGGGGGGGTCACAGATACGCAGTATTTT
>TRBJ1-2|12|few|TRBV6-6|NA
CASSYDGIGYTF
TGTGCCAGCTCCTACGATGGTATTGGCTACACCTTC
>TRBJ1-4|15|NA|TRBV2|NA
CASSGQAKTNEKLFF
TGTGCCAGCAGTGGACAGGCGAAAACTAATGAAAAACTGTTTTTT
>TRBJ1-3|16|NA|TRBV6-1|NA
CASSDGVGDGLNTIYF
TGTGCCAGCAGTGATGGGGTAGGGGACGGGTTGAACACCATATATTTT
>TRBJ2-7|13|NA|TRBV5-6|NA
CASSLASSYEQYF
TGTGCCAGCAGCTTGGCCAGCTCCTACGAGCAGTACTTC
>TRBJ1-4|17|NA|TRBV6-4|NA
CASSIRTRRGANEKLFF
TGTGCCAGCAGTATCCGGACGCGGAGAGGGGCTAATGAAAAACTGTTTTTT
>TRBJ2-7|16|NA|TRBV5-4|NA
CASSQVGATATYEQYF
TGTGCCAGCAGCCAAGTAGGGGCAACTGCAACCTACGAGCAGTACTTC
>TRBJ1-4|13|NA|TRBV6-5|NA
CASSRQRDEKLFF
TGTGCCAGCAGCCGCCAACGGGATGAAAAACTGTTTTTT
>TRBJ1-1|15|NA|TRBV10-2|NA
CASSESGPPSPEAFF
TGCGCCAGCAGTGAGTCAGGCCCCCCATCGCCTGAAGCTTTCTTT
>TRBJ2-5|14|many|TRBV6-6|TRBD1
CASRTGQVAETQYF
TGTGCCAGCAGGACAGGACAGGTCGCGGAGACCCAGTACTTC
>TRBJ1-4|14|few|TRBV19|NA
CASNSGPGGEKLFF
TGTGCCAGTAACTCAGGCCCCGGAGGTGAAAAACTGTTTTTT
>TRBJ2-5|13|once|TRBV7-7|TRBD1
CASSTGGQETQYF
TGTGCTAGCAGCACAGGGGGCCAAGAGACCCAGTACTTC
>TRBJ2-4|13|NA|TRBV29-1|NA
CSAIDGAKNIQYF
TGCAGCGCCATCGACGGGGCCAAAAACATTCAGTACTTC
>TRBJ2-1|14|NA|TRBV6-5|NA
CASSTRDSDNEQFF
TGTGCCAGCAGTACCCGGGACTCGGACAATGAGCAGTTCTTC
>TRBJ2-3|15|NA|TRBV19|NA
CASRPGGLLADTQYF
TGTGCCAGTAGGCCCGGGGGGCTACTTGCAGATACGCAGTATTTT
>TRBJ1-5|17|few|TRBV19|TRBD1
CASSIARTGGWNQPQHF
TGTGCCAGTAGTATAGCTCGAACAGGGGGATGGAATCAGCCCCAGCATTTT
>TRBJ2-5|16|NA|TRBV12-5|NA
CASGLVAGQIQETQYF
TGTGCTAGTGGTTTGGTAGCCGGGCAAATCCAAGAGACCCAGTACTTC
>TRBJ2-3|15|NA|TRBV19|TRBD1
CASSTGQGNPDTQYF
TGTGCCAGTAGTACCGGACAGGGGAACCCAGATACGCAGTATTTT
>TRBJ1-2|19|NA|TRBV2|NA
CASSEAQRRSAVGRYGYTF
TGTGCCAGCAGTGAAGCGCAGCGGAGGTCTGCTGTGGGTCGGTATGGCTACACCTTC
>TRBJ1-4|14|NA|TRBV5-8|NA
CASSLRRTNEKLFF
TGTGCCAGCAGCTTACGTCGGACTAATGAAAAACTGTTTTTT
>TRBJ1-1|13|NA|TRBV5-8|NA
CASSWTLNTEAFF
TGTGCCAGCAGCTGGACATTGAACACTGAAGCTTTCTTT
>TRBJ1-2|11|NA|TRBV6-4|TRBD1
CASRGTDGYTF
TGTGCCAGCCGGGGGACAGATGGCTACACCTTC
>TRBJ2-2|12|NA|TRBV29-1|NA
CSVELGVGELFF
TGCAGCGTTGAACTAGGGGTCGGGGAGCTGTTTTTT
>TRBJ1-2|15|NA|TRBV2|NA
CASSQQASRNYGYTF
TGTGCCAGCAGTCAACAGGCCAGCCGTAACTATGGCTACACCTTC
>TRBJ1-4|15|few|TRBV7-2|NA
CASSLGRTTNEKLFF
TGTGCCAGCAGCTTAGGACGGACAACTAATGAAAAACTGTTTTTT
>TRBJ1-4|12|NA|TRBV6-6|NA
CASRASNEKLFF
TGTGCCAGCAGGGCATCTAATGAAAAACTGTTTTTT
>TRBJ1-4|16|NA|TRBV7-8|TRBD1
CASSHRQGATNEKLFF
TGTGCCAGCAGTCATAGACAGGGGGCAACTAATGAAAAACTGTTTTTT
>TRBJ1-2|15|NA|TRBV6-5|NA
CASSYQRPLGYGYTF
TGTGCCAGCAGTTACCAAAGACCCCTTGGTTATGGCTACACCTTC
>TRBJ2-1|14|NA|TRBV19|TRBD2
CASSLGLARNEQFF
TGTGCCAGTAGTCTGGGACTAGCCAGGAATGAGCAGTTCTTC
>TRBJ2-7|18|NA|TRBV10-2|TRBD2
CASSGTSGGLQGSYEQYF
TGCGCCAGCAGCGGGACTAGCGGGGGTCTTCAGGGATCCTACGAGCAGTACTTC
>TRBJ2-3|13|NA|TRBV19|TRBD1
CASSDRGIDTQYF
TGTGCCAGTAGCGACAGGGGTATAGATACGCAGTATTTT